The 4 T cell receptor beta chains reported below all come from one sample, sequenced in a study of CD8 T cell repertoires and HIV-1 epitope variants. Data came from immunoSEQ multiplex PCR; TCRdb stores just in-frame clones and leaves some out. This sample yields 5,500 to 7,000 clones, of which 65% are seen a single time; 40% belongs to the top ten. These receptors have no known antigen. Source material: cultured CD8+ T cells derived from PBMCs. These receptor sequences come from a male donor with HIV.

This rearrangement joins TRBV7-9 to TRBJ2-7; a weak D match, TRBD1 (6 bases). The CDR3 is 14 amino acids. CDR1 is SEHNR and CDR2 is FQNEAQ in the germline V gene (reference sequence). Trimming took off 5 bases at V and 0 bases at J, with 11 bases between the two ends. The CDR3 DNA is TGTGCCAGCAGCGAAGACAGGAACTCCTACGAGCAGTACTTC. Protein sequence: CASSEDRNSYEQYF.

This sequence joins TRBV28 and TRBJ2-2; perhaps D is TRBD1 or TRBD2 (6 bases each). The CDR3 spans 16 residues. The V end was cut by 1 base, the J end by 0 bases, with 9 bases between. Germline assignment: CDR1 MDHEN and CDR2 SYDVKM. The CDR3 sequence: CASSLLGGTNTGELFF. The CDR3 DNA reads as TGTGCCAGCAGTTTATTGGGGGGCACGAACACCGGGGAGCTGTTTTTT.

The chain recombines TRBV27 with TRBJ2-1; 7 bases are shared with TRBD2. The V gene's germline CDR1 is MNHEY and CDR2 SMNVEV (reference sequence). This CDR3 is built from 14 residues. J lost 0 bases, V lost 5 bases, and 1 base had no gene match. The CDR3 nucleotides read TGTGCCAGCAGTCTAGCGGACTCCTACAATGAGCAGTTCTTC. Protein: CASSLADSYNEQFF.

The chain uses TRBV4-2 and TRBJ2-7, with 7 bases matching TRBD1. CDR3 length: 13 residues. Germline CDR1 LGHNA, CDR2 YNFKEQ. V lost 5 bases, J lost 3 bases, and 4 bases stayed unmatched. Here the CDR3 reads CASSTGQNYEQYF. CDR3 sequence (DNA): TGTGCCAGCAGCACGGGACAGAACTACGAGCAGTACTTC.